The 31 T cell receptor beta chains given below trace back to one sample, sequenced in a study of CD4 T cells in relation to SARS-CoV-2 and coronaviruses. Antigen specificity for these receptors is unknown. Unexposed donor CD4+ T cells date from about 2011-2018, before the COVID-19 pandemic. The cells were cultured for 10 days before CD4+ T cells were isolated. Repertoires were generated with immunoSEQ multiplex PCR, while TCRdb's copy carries only in-frame clones and drops some. The sample shows about 29,000 clones, 76% of them seen only once. Sequences were obtained from CD4+ T cells from PBMCs, cultured in vitro. All receptors derive from a human donor in good health.

This clone showed up just once. The V and J genes are TRBV6-5 and TRBJ1-2, with a weak D call TRBD1 (6 bases). The CDR3 is 14 residues long. The V gene's germline CDR1 is MNHEY and CDR2 SVGAGI. Trimming cost V 6 bases and J 8 bases, with 19 bases left between them. The CDR3 region has the DNA TGTGCCAGCAGAAACCCGACAGGTAGCTACGGCTACACCTTC. It translates to CASRNPTGSYGYTF.

The chain joins TRBV10-1 to TRBJ1-3, with 9 bases that match TRBD1. The germline gives CDR1 WNHNN, CDR2 SYGVQD (reference sequence). The CDR3 is made up of 22 amino acids. V lost 3 bases, J lost 0 bases, and 21 bases stayed unmatched. The CDR3 spells CASSETGGGRRLPQSSGNTIYF. The CDR3 DNA reads as TGCGCCAGCAGTGAAACAGGGGGCGGAAGGCGGTTGCCCCAGAGCTCTGGAAACACCATATATTTT.

This clone was seen a handful of times. V usage is TRBV30 and J usage is TRBJ2-7; no reliable D call. V was trimmed by 1 base and J by 4 bases, leaving 5 bases between them. This CDR3 region has 11 residues. From germline, CDR1 is GTSNPN and CDR2 SVGIG (reference sequence). CDR3 sequence: CAWSDQYEQYF. For the CDR3, the DNA is TGTGCCTGGAGTGACCAGTACGAGCAGTACTTC.

The chain joins TRBV30 to TRBJ2-7; D ambiguous. The V end was cut by 0 bases, the J end by 7 bases, with 13 bases between. Germline assignment: CDR1 GTSNPN and CDR2 SVGIG (reference sequence). This CDR3 has 13 residues. The CDR3 nucleotides read TGTGCCTGGAGTGTATCCCCTTCTGGGGAGCAGTACTTC. This translates into CAWSVSPSGEQYF.

V gene TRBV12-3 or TRBV12-4 combines with J gene TRBJ2-2; a weak D match, TRBD1 (6 bases). The CDR3 runs to 13 residues. Deletions cut 6 bases from V and 4 bases from J, with 9 bases between. As DNA, the CDR3 is TGTGCCAGCAGCAGGGGTTTCACCGGGGAGCTGTTTTTT. Translating it yields CASSRGFTGELFF.

The rearrangement links TRBV4-3 to TRBJ2-7; 8 nucleotides line up with TRBD2. Germline-derived CDR1 and CDR2 are LGHNA and YSLEER. The CDR3 has 13 residues. The ends lost 3 bases at V and 6 bases at J; junction bases unmatched: 4. The CDR3 is CASSQTGGFEQYF. Here the CDR3 DNA reads TGCGCCAGCAGCCAGACGGGAGGGTTCGAGCAGTACTTC.

The rearrangement links TRBV10-3 to TRBJ1-1, with D possibly being TRBD1 (5 bases). Germline-derived CDR1 and CDR2 are ENHRY and SYGVKD. Between the trimmed V and J ends, which lost 7 bases and 1 base, there was a span of 13 bases. This CDR3 contains 14 residues. The CDR3 spells CAINSGNGNTEAFF. CDR3 nucleotide sequence: TGTGCCATCAATTCAGGGAATGGGAACACTGAAGCTTTCTTT.

The chain recombines TRBV5-1 with TRBJ2-1, with TRBD2 as a possible D gene (6 bases). Germline V gene lookup returns CDR1 SGHRS and CDR2 YFSETQ. Between the trimmed V and J ends, which lost 5 bases and 6 bases, there was a span of 18 bases. The CDR3 has 15 amino acids. For the CDR3, the DNA is TGCGCCAGCAGGTATGTGGAGGGTCGTGGCAATGAGCAGTTCTTC. Its translation is CASRYVEGRGNEQFF.

This clone was counted a single time. The chain employs TRBV3-1 (or the pseudogene TRBV3-2) and TRBJ2-3; 7 bases are shared with TRBD2. The length of the CDR3 is 13 residues. The germline CDR1 and CDR2 sequences are LGHDT and YNNKEL (reference sequence). Trimming removed 3 bases from V and 3 bases from J; junction bases left unmatched: 0. DNA of the CDR3: TGTGCCAGCAGCCACGGGGGGACAGATACGCAGTATTTT. Its translation: CASSHGGTDTQYF.

This clone showed up just once. This chain joins TRBV7-2 and TRBJ2-3; tentatively, D is TRBD1 (5 bases). The germline gives CDR1 SGHTA, CDR2 FQGNSA. This CDR3 is built from 15 residues. V lost 1 base and J 4 bases, leaving 12 bases between the germline ends. CDR3 bases: TGTGCCAGCAGCTTAGGGGTTAGCAGGGCAGATACGCAGTATTTT. Encoded protein: CASSLGVSRADTQYF.

The V gene is TRBV7-9, the J gene TRBJ1-4; no definite D call. The length of the CDR3 is 13 residues. V shed 1 base and J shed 8 bases, with 8 bases lying between them. The V gene's germline CDR1 is SEHNR and CDR2 FQNEAQ (reference sequence). The CDR3 sequence: CASSLGLGEKLFF. Written as DNA, the CDR3 is TGTGCCAGCAGCTTAGGGTTAGGCGAAAAACTGTTTTTT.

This clone was counted once. This chain connects TRBV23-1 to TRBJ1-4; the D gene is possibly TRBD1 (5 bases). TRBV23-1 is an open reading frame, and its role is uncertain. This CDR3 comprises 17 residues. The ends were cut back, 2 bases at V and 5 bases at J, with 18 bases in the middle. The DNA for the CDR3 is TGCGCCAGCAGTCAAAGGAGGGAACAGGAAGGGAATGAAAAACTGTTTTTT. Protein sequence: CASSQRREQEGNEKLFF.

The rearrangement joins TRBV11-1 to TRBJ1-3; no clear D. The CDR3 covers 12 residues. Germline assignment: CDR1 SGHAT and CDR2 FQDESV (reference sequence). Trimming removed 5 bases at V and 0 bases at J, with 2 bases between. The CDR3 loop reads CASSRSGNTIYF. CDR3 in DNA: TGTGCCAGCAGCCGCTCTGGAAACACCATATATTTT.

A note on this clone: In the same sample, other DNA sequences code for this CDR3. The chain joins TRBV6-2 or TRBV6-3 to TRBJ2-7; TRBD1 matches 10 bases. Germline V gene data show CDR1 as MNHEY and CDR2 as SVGEGT. The V segment lost 2 bases and the J segment 4 bases; nucleotides outside the gene matches: 5. CDR3 length equals 15 residues. The CDR3 DNA reads as TGTGCCAGCAGTTACCAGGGACAGGGGCTGTACGAGCAGTACTTC. It codes for CASSYQGQGLYEQYF.

The J gene is TRBJ1-4, the V gene TRBV4-3, with D uncertain. The CDR3 sequence is 15 residues long. Germline lookup yields CDR1 LGHNA and CDR2 YSLEER. The V gene lost 0 bases and the J gene lost 3 bases, with 8 bases spanning the gap. The CDR3 here is CASSQEWAPNEKLFF. The CDR3 bases are TGCGCCAGCAGCCAAGAGTGGGCCCCTAATGAAAAACTGTTTTTT.

Concerning this clone itself: Other DNA sequences in the sample encode the same CDR3. The chain has TRBV19 and TRBJ2-3, with a weak D call TRBD2 (6 bases). CDR1 is LNHDA and CDR2 is SQIVND in the germline V gene (reference sequence). Trimming pared 6 bases from V and 6 bases from J, leaving 7 bases between. The CDR3 totals 11 residues. CDR3 residues: CASREGDTQYF. CDR3 coding DNA: TGTGCCAGTAGGGAGGGGGATACGCAGTATTTT.

The chain joins TRBV12-3 or TRBV12-4 to TRBJ2-5; the D is unclear. Trimming cost V 6 bases and J 5 bases, with 10 bases left between them. There are 12 residues in the CDR3. The CDR3 spells CASRILGETQYF. The CDR3 DNA is TGTGCCAGCAGGATCCTCGGGGAGACCCAGTACTTC.

The table lists this clone with a few counts. This chain uses TRBV3-1 (or the pseudogene TRBV3-2) with TRBJ1-4, with D perhaps TRBD1 (6 bases). Trimming left V 4 bases short and J 8 bases short, with 17 bases between. The CDR3 covers 15 residues. The V gene's germline CDR1 is LGHDT and CDR2 YNNKEL (reference sequence). The CDR3 region has the DNA TGTGCCAGCAGCCCCCTACAGGGAGAGGGAGAAAAACTGTTTTTT. Protein sequence: CASSPLQGEGEKLFF.

This sequence joins TRBV6-2 or TRBV6-3 and TRBJ2-7; TRBD2 matches at 12 bases. This CDR3 is built from 15 residues. The V gene end was trimmed by 2 bases and the J gene end by 4 bases; junction bases not matched to a gene: 3. The germline gives CDR1 MNHEY, CDR2 SVGEGT. DNA for the CDR3: TGTGCCAGCAGTTACCTAGCGGGAGGGCCTTACGAGCAGTACTTC. Amino acids: CASSYLAGGPYEQYF.

The chain joins TRBV28 to TRBJ2-3; 8 nucleotides agree with TRBD2. The junction had 4 bases not matched to a gene; V was cut back by 7 bases and J by 4 bases. The CDR3 contains 13 residues. From germline, CDR1 is MDHEN and CDR2 SYDVKM. The CDR3 protein is CASTGGAADTQYF. DNA for the CDR3: TGTGCCAGCACGGGAGGGGCCGCAGATACGCAGTATTTT.

This clone has a handful of counts. The CDR3 sequence: CASSQDGGQGKGGYTF. In DNA form, the CDR3 reads TGTGCCAGCAGCCAAGATGGGGGACAGGGGAAAGGAGGCTACACCTTC. The V call is TRBV3-1 (or the pseudogene TRBV3-2), the J call TRBJ1-2; TRBD1 aligns across 10 bases. The CDR3 is 16 residues long. The V gene's germline CDR1 is LGHDT and CDR2 YNNKEL (reference sequence). With 0 bases clipped from V and 8 bases from J, the junction kept 9 bases outside the gene matches.

This clone was recorded a few times. The V gene is TRBV9, the J gene TRBJ2-1; 11 positions match TRBD2. V lost 0 bases to trimming and J lost 9 bases; unmatched junction nucleotides: 14. Germline lookup yields CDR1 SGDLS and CDR2 YYNGEE. The CDR3 has 18 residues. The CDR3 spells CASSVGVAGGPSIGEQFF. CDR3 in DNA: TGTGCCAGCAGCGTAGGGGTAGCGGGGGGGCCATCGATAGGTGAGCAGTTCTTC.

This chain connects TRBV5-1 to TRBJ1-2; TRBD1 matches at 7 bases. The CDR3 is made up of 14 amino acids. Germline CDR1 and CDR2: SGHRS and YFSETQ. Trimming took 2 bases from V and 3 from J; bases not matched to a gene: 4. The chain's CDR3 is CASSFGDRDYGYTF. CDR3 coding DNA: TGCGCCAGCAGCTTTGGGGACAGAGACTATGGCTACACCTTC.

The chain carries TRBV29-1 and TRBJ1-1; the D gene is possibly TRBD1 (6 bases). The germline gives CDR1 SQVTM, CDR2 ANQGSEA. V was cut by 7 bases and J by 1 base, with 16 bases left in between. The CDR3 is made up of 14 amino acids. CDR3 coding DNA: TGCAGCGCCAATCGGGACACCTGGAACACTGAAGCTTTCTTT. Protein sequence: CSANRDTWNTEAFF. The full variable domain, its missing parts supplied by reference TRBV29-1 and TRBJ1-1, is SAVISQKPSRDICQRGTSLTIQCQVDSQVTMMFWYRQQPGQSLTLIATANQGSEATYESGFVIDKFPISRPNLTFSTLTVSNMSPEDSSIYLCSANRDTWNTEAFFGQGTRLTVV.

This chain uses TRBV12-3 or TRBV12-4 with TRBJ1-2; D possibly corresponds to TRBD1 (5 bases). With 2 bases removed from V and 4 bases from J, the gap between germline ends came to 8 bases. The CDR3 spans 13 residues. The CDR3, as DNA: TGTGCCAGCAGTTTACAGGGCCCCTATGGCTACACCTTC. As protein: CASSLQGPYGYTF.

This chain connects TRBV19 to TRBJ1-5; D may be TRBD1 (5 bases). This CDR3 has 13 residues. Germline V lookup: CDR1 LNHDA, CDR2 SQIVND (reference sequence). Trimming cost V 7 bases and J 3 bases, with 10 bases left between them. In nucleotides, the CDR3 is TGTGCCAGTACGGGGACTTTCAATCAGCCCCAGCATTTT. Protein product: CASTGTFNQPQHF.

This clone was counted a few times. The chain has TRBV12-5 and TRBJ1-5; maybe TRBD1 (6 bases). Germline V CDR1 and CDR2: LGHNT, FRNRAP. Deletions cut 6 bases from V and 0 bases from J, with 18 bases between. The CDR3 is 17 residues long. The CDR3 DNA follows: TGTGCTAGTGGGTTCCGGGACAAGGGGTATAGCAATCAGCCCCAGCATTTT. This codes for CASGFRDKGYSNQPQHF.

The chain uses TRBV5-1 and TRBJ1-1; D remains ambiguous. V lost 4 bases to trimming and J lost 3 bases, with 16 bases between them. Germline loops: CDR1 SGHRS, CDR2 YFSETQ. This CDR3 is built from 15 residues. The CDR3 DNA is TGCGCCAGCAGCACCCTATCCGGGCCGGACACTGAAGCTTTCTTT. Protein product: CASSTLSGPDTEAFF.

The J gene is TRBJ2-4, the V gene TRBV19, with 10 bases fitting TRBD2. Germline CDR1 and CDR2: LNHDA and SQIVND (reference sequence). The junction had 4 bases not matched to a gene; V was cut back by 5 bases and J by 6 bases. The CDR3 has 14 residues. The CDR3 here is CASSDRTSGNIQYF. For the CDR3, the DNA is TGTGCCAGTAGTGATCGGACTAGCGGAAACATTCAGTACTTC.

This clone was seen a handful of times. The V gene is TRBV18, the J gene TRBJ1-5; D is perhaps TRBD1 (5 bases). Germline CDR1 KGHSH, CDR2 LQKENI. V gave up 3 bases and J gave up 7 bases, with 13 bases separating them. The CDR3 consists of 14 residues. CDR3 residues: CASSPGTDGQPQHF. The DNA of the CDR3 is TGTGCCAGCTCACCCGGGACGGACGGACAGCCCCAGCATTTT.

This clone was recorded only once. The genes are TRBV4-1 and TRBJ2-5; 8 nucleotides agree with TRBD2. CDR3 length: 15 residues. J lost 5 bases, V lost 8 bases, and 13 bases had no gene match. Germline V lookup: CDR1 MGHRA, CDR2 YSYEKL. The CDR3 DNA reads as TGCGCCAGCCGACAAAGGGTTAGCGGGGCGGAGACCCAGTACTTC. Translated, it gives CASRQRVSGAETQYF.